Presented here are 24 T cell receptor beta chains from one specimen sequenced in a study of blood T cell repertoires in COVID-19. TCRdb's copy holds only in-frame clones and misses some; the assay was immunoSEQ multiplex PCR. The table lists about 220,000 clones, 90% of them singletons, with roughly 15% in the top ten. The sequenced sample consisted of PBMCs or T cells enriched from blood (not recorded which). These receptors were collected from a man in his thirties or forties who had been exposed to COVID-19.

J is TRBJ2-1 and V is TRBV2, with a weak D call TRBD1 (7 bases). With 3 bases removed from V and 6 bases from J, the gap between germline ends came to 15 bases. Germline V gene sequence: CDR1 SNHLY, CDR2 FYNNEI. There are 15 residues in the CDR3. The DNA for the CDR3 is TGTGCCAGCAGTGAGAGCAGGGGGACTCCCAATGAGCAGTTCTTC. Translation gives CASSESRGTPNEQFF.

The gene calls are TRBV10-3 and TRBJ2-3, with a possible D match to TRBD2 (5 bases). This CDR3 is 11 amino acids long. Trimming removed 3 bases from V and 14 bases from J, with 12 bases in between. Germline values: CDR1 ENHRY, CDR2 SYGVKD. CDR3 in amino acids: CAISDGLLGYF. As DNA, the CDR3 is TGTGCCATCAGTGATGGGCTACTAGGGTATTTT.

The rearrangement joins TRBV7-9 to TRBJ1-2, with D unclear. Germline V gives CDR1 SEHNR, CDR2 FQNEAQ (reference sequence). The V and J ends lost 2 bases and 0 bases respectively, with 10 bases between them. CDR3 length equals 15 residues. The CDR3 region is CASSLPTASNYGYTF. In DNA form, the CDR3 reads TGTGCCAGCAGCTTACCGACTGCTTCTAACTATGGCTACACCTTC.

The chain carries TRBV9 and TRBJ2-7; TRBD1 might be the D (5 bases). The CDR3 loop spans 14 amino acids. Looked up from germline, CDR1 is SGDLS and CDR2 is YYNGEE. V lost 0 bases and J lost 1, with 8 bases in between. The CDR3 loop is CASSVGTFSYEQYF. CDR3 nucleotide sequence: TGTGCCAGCAGCGTAGGGACATTTTCCTACGAGCAGTACTTC.

The chain is built from TRBV7-4 and TRBJ2-1; maybe TRBD2 (7 bases). The CDR3 is 16 amino acids. Between the trimmed V and J ends, which lost 0 bases and 7 bases, there was a span of 16 bases. Germline assignment: CDR1 SGHVT and CDR2 SQSDAQ. Here the CDR3 reads CASSLACRGARNEQFF. CDR3 DNA: TGTGCCAGCAGCTTAGCTTGCCGGGGGGCAAGGAATGAGCAGTTCTTC.

J is TRBJ2-5 and V is TRBV5-1; TRBD2 matches 10 bases. The germline V gene encodes CDR1 SGHRS and CDR2 YFSETQ. With 5 bases clipped from V and 1 base from J, the junction kept 14 bases outside the gene matches. The CDR3 has 18 amino acids. The CDR3 is CASRAFASGGPVQETQYF. The CDR3 bases are TGCGCCAGCAGAGCCTTCGCTAGCGGGGGCCCAGTCCAAGAGACCCAGTACTTC.

The chain uses TRBV4-1 and TRBJ1-1, with D perhaps TRBD1 (6 bases). The CDR3 is 14 residues long. The germline V and J ends were trimmed by 3 bases and 5 bases, with 13 bases remaining between them. Looked up from germline, CDR1 is MGHRA and CDR2 is YSYEKL. In DNA form, the CDR3 reads TGCGCCAGCAGCCACCGGGGGGCGAAAACTGAAGCTTTCTTT. Its translation: CASSHRGAKTEAFF.

V gene TRBV13 combines with J gene TRBJ2-5, with 11 bases identical to TRBD2. Looked up from germline, CDR1 is PRHDT and CDR2 is FYEKMQ (reference sequence). With V trimmed by 5 bases and J by 5 bases, 7 bases remained unmatched. The CDR3 runs 15 residues. The CDR3, as DNA: TGTGCCAGCAGCGTTAGCGGGGGGGCCGGGGAGACCCAGTACTTC. Translating gives CASSVSGGAGETQYF.

The chain links TRBV7-6 to TRBJ2-7, with D maybe TRBD2 (5 bases). This CDR3 comprises 13 residues. The germline CDR1 and CDR2 sequences are SGHVS and FNYEAQ. The V and J ends lost 1 base and 2 bases respectively, with 6 bases between them. CDR3 protein: CASSLGEPYEQYF. Here the CDR3 DNA reads TGTGCCAGCAGCTTAGGGGAGCCCTACGAGCAGTACTTC.

The chain joins TRBV30 to TRBJ2-5, with 8 positions matching TRBD2. The germline CDR1 and CDR2 sequences are GTSNPN and SVGIG (reference sequence). The CDR3 covers 15 residues. J lost 5 bases, V lost 8 bases, and 16 bases had no gene match. The CDR3 spells CAGNTGGRRSETQYF. CDR3 nucleotides: TGTGCCGGAAACACGGGGGGGCGGAGATCGGAGACCCAGTACTTC.

DNA of the CDR3: TGTGCCAGCAGGGCCGGGACAGGGAACACCGGGGAGCTGTTTTTT. It specifies CASRAGTGNTGELFF. V is TRBV6-6 and J is TRBJ2-2; 8 bases fit TRBD1. Germline-derived CDR1 and CDR2 are MNHNY and SVGAGI (reference sequence). V shed 6 bases and J 1 base; nucleotides not matched to a gene: 4. This CDR3 has 15 amino acids.

The count of this clone is one. The chain has TRBV9 and TRBJ2-7; 13 nucleotides line up with TRBD2. The CDR3 is made up of 17 amino acids. Germline assignment: CDR1 SGDLS and CDR2 YYNGEE. Germline trimming cut 4 bases from V and 0 bases from J; bases unmatched to any gene: 7. The CDR3 coding sequence is TGTGCCAGCAGCACCGGACTAGCGGGGGCCAGCTCCTACGAGCAGTACTTC. It yields the protein CASSTGLAGASSYEQYF.

J is TRBJ2-1 and V is TRBV6-1, with TRBD2 matching 12 bases. Looked up from germline, CDR1 is MNHNS and CDR2 is SASEGT. V gave up 1 base and J gave up 6 bases; unmatched junction bases: 7. The length of the CDR3 is 17 residues. The CDR3 region has the DNA TGTGCCAGCAGTGAAGGGACTAGCGGGGCCAACCGCAATGAGCAGTTCTTC. Translating gives CASSEGTSGANRNEQFF.

The V call is TRBV6-2 or TRBV6-3, the J call TRBJ2-2; 12 bases fit TRBD2. Germline V gives CDR1 MNHEY, CDR2 SVGEGT. The CDR3 runs to 17 residues. The ends lost 2 bases at V and 6 bases at J; junction bases unmatched: 7. In DNA, the CDR3 is TGTGCCAGCAGTTACGCTAGCGGGGGGGCAAAGGCCGGGGAGCTGTTTTTT. Protein sequence: CASSYASGGAKAGELFF.

The chain couples TRBV19 to TRBJ1-4; unclear D gene. Germline-derived CDR1 and CDR2 are LNHDA and SQIVND (reference sequence). There are 11 residues in the CDR3. V lost 5 bases to trimming and J lost 14 bases, with 12 bases between them. The CDR3, as DNA: TGTGCCAGTAGTGTGTCCCGTCGGCTGTTTTTT. Translation gives CASSVSRRLFF.

This rearrangement joins TRBV9 to TRBJ2-5, with 8 bases fitting TRBD2. Germline lookup yields CDR1 SGDLS and CDR2 YYNGEE. This CDR3 comprises 13 residues. V was clipped by 4 bases and J by 4 bases; unmatched bases: 3. This chain's CDR3 is CASSPRGGETQYF. The DNA for the CDR3 is TGTGCCAGCAGCCCCCGGGGGGGAGAGACCCAGTACTTC.

This chain uses TRBV5-1 with TRBJ2-5; 8 bases line up with TRBD2. V gave up 4 bases and J gave up 5 bases; unmatched junction bases: 16. The CDR3 has 17 amino acids. In germline, CDR1 is SGHRS, CDR2 YFSETQ. In DNA form, the CDR3 reads TGCGCCAGCAGCATAAGTTCTCCGGGGGGGGCCCAGGAGACCCAGTACTTC. Its protein product is CASSISSPGGAQETQYF. Using reference TRBV5-1 and TRBJ2-5 for the parts outside the CDR3, the full variable domain is KAGVTQTPRYLIKTRGQQVTLSCSPISGHRSVSWYQQTPGQGLQFLFEYFSETQRNKGNFPGRFSGRQFSNSRSEMNVSTLELGDSALYLCASSISSPGGAQETQYFGPGTRLLVL.

The chain employs TRBV6-5 and TRBJ1-2, with 8 bases matching TRBD1. Losses at the gene ends were 2 bases for V and 6 bases for J; bases not matched to a gene: 8. The V gene's germline CDR1 is MNHEY and CDR2 SVGAGI. CDR3 size: 15 residues. CDR3 protein: CASSYLQGALDGYTF. As DNA, the CDR3 is TGTGCCAGCAGTTACCTTCAGGGGGCTCTGGATGGCTACACCTTC.

This clone was detected once. J is TRBJ1-2 and V is TRBV5-4; possibly TRBD1 for D (5 bases). Trimming stripped 2 bases from V and 8 bases from J, with 13 bases between. This CDR3 has 13 residues. The V gene's germline CDR1 is SGHNT and CDR2 YYREEE (reference sequence). The CDR3 coding sequence is TGTGCCAGCAGCTTCAGGGTGGCGTCGGGCTACACCTTC. Amino acids: CASSFRVASGYTF.

V is TRBV30 and J is TRBJ1-4, with D perhaps TRBD1 (5 bases). This CDR3 is built from 13 residues. Trimming took off 7 bases at V and 3 bases at J, with 12 bases between the two ends. Germline V gene data show CDR1 as GTSNPN and CDR2 as SVGIG (reference sequence). The CDR3 coding sequence is TGTGCCTCCCGGGTACAGGCTAATGAAAAACTGTTTTTT. Amino acids: CASRVQANEKLFF.

V is TRBV4-2 and J is TRBJ1-3, with D unclear. Germline CDR1 and CDR2: LGHNA and YNFKEQ. The CDR3 sequence is 16 residues long. V was clipped by 4 bases and J by 0 bases, with 13 bases between them. This chain's CDR3 is CASSPPRSGSGNTIYF. The CDR3 DNA is TGTGCCAGCAGCCCCCCCCGTTCCGGCTCTGGAAACACCATATATTTT.

J is TRBJ1-5 and V is TRBV4-1, with D unclear. Looked up from germline, CDR1 is MGHRA and CDR2 is YSYEKL. CDR3 size: 16 residues. Trimming cost V 2 bases and J 1 base, with 12 bases left between them. The CDR3 DNA follows: TGCGCCAGCAGCCAATTTGGCAGTTTAAGCAATCAGCCCCAGCATTTT. This codes for CASSQFGSLSNQPQHF.

The chain couples TRBV3-1 (or the pseudogene TRBV3-2) to TRBJ1-4, with 7 bases identical to TRBD1. This CDR3 contains 14 residues. From germline, CDR1 is LGHDT and CDR2 YNNKEL (reference sequence). The J segment lost 9 bases and the V segment lost 1 base, leaving 5 bases of the junction unmatched. The CDR3 nucleotides are TGTGCCAGCAGCCAAGGGGACAGAAGAAAAAAACTGTTTTTT. This gives the protein CASSQGDRRKKLFF.

The chain links TRBV14 to TRBJ1-1, with 7 bases that match TRBD1. Germline V gene data show CDR1 as SGHDN and CDR2 as FVKESK. The CDR3 runs to 16 residues. V trimming: 2 bases; J trimming: 3 bases; junction bases outside the gene matches: 9. CDR3 sequence (DNA): TGTGCCAGCAGCCAACACACCGACAGGGACGACACTGAAGCTTTCTTT. Protein sequence: CASSQHTDRDDTEAFF.